The source of this T cell receptor (beta chain) is a study of OX40 agonist ivuxolimab in advanced cancers. Across the whole study: Every 2 weeks, patients received ivuxolimab intravenously, dosed at 0.01 to 10 mg/kg. Partial responses were achieved by three patients, of whom one had hepatocellular carcinoma and two had cutaneous melanoma.

Comments on this clone: Its specificity is not known.

Trimming left V 0 bases short and J 2 bases short, with 8 bases between. CDR3 size: 14 residues. Looked up from germline, CDR1 is GTSNPN and CDR2 is SVGIG (reference sequence). The study, taken as a whole, reports: The mean number of expanded clones was higher in CD8+ T cells than in CD4+.

Peripheral blood came from all dose cohorts at three timepoints. Some clones are missing from TCRdb's copy, which holds only in-frame ones; the method was immunoSEQ multiplex PCR. The repertoire includes 90,000 to 100,000 clones, around 96% of them detected once, and around 2% sits in the top ten. The V call is TRBV30, the J call TRBJ1-5; D is unclear. The material was CD4+ or CD8+ T cells sorted from blood, obtained in a trial of the OX40 agonist ivuxolimab. This clonotype was sampled from an adult with an advanced solid tumor such as melanoma, head and neck, liver or kidney cancer. CDR3 nucleotide sequence: TGTGCCTGGAGTGTAGATGTAGGCAATCAGCCCCAGCATTTT. It translates to CAWSVDVGNQPQHF.